These T cell receptor beta chains were read from a single sample in a study of identical twins. In TCRdb, the 5' RACE reads were re-called with MiXCR into one record per CDR3 protein. This table holds 1.5 million to 2 million distinct CDR3 sequences, under 35% found once. The sample comprised cord blood. The receptors come from a newborn girl in good health. Each CDR3 is given with its conserved first and last residue. A D gene is named only where the DNA matches it firmly. The size entry is marked missing in some rows and otherwise reads once, few, many or a size class.

v_gene: TRBV27; abundance: few; d_gene: NA; j_gene: TRBJ2-7; CDR3nt: TGTGCCAGCAGTTTTGATCGCGGGATGGCATCCTACGAGCAGTACTTC; CDR3aa: CASSFDRGMASYEQYF
v_gene: TRBV10-3; abundance: NA; d_gene: TRBD1; j_gene: TRBJ2-7; CDR3nt: TGTGCCATCAGTGACCGGACAGGGGGGGTCTACGAGCAGTACTTC; CDR3aa: CAISDRTGGVYEQYF
v_gene: TRBV28; abundance: NA; d_gene: TRBD2; j_gene: TRBJ2-1; CDR3nt: TGTGCCAGCAGGTCCGGGACTATCCCCAATGAGCAGTTCTTC; CDR3aa: CASRSGTIPNEQFF
v_gene: TRBV20-1; abundance: NA; d_gene: NA; j_gene: TRBJ2-1; CDR3nt: TGCAGTGCTAGAACGACGGGATCCTCCTACAATGAGCAGTTCTTC; CDR3aa: CSARTTGSSYNEQFF
v_gene: TRBV7-2; abundance: NA; d_gene: TRBD1; j_gene: TRBJ2-7; CDR3nt: TGTGCCAGCAGCTTAGCGGGACCCGGCAGGGGGGAGCAGTACTTC; CDR3aa: CASSLAGPGRGEQYF
v_gene: TRBV28; abundance: NA; d_gene: NA; j_gene: TRBJ1-1; CDR3nt: TGTGCCACCCTGGGAGGCATGAACACTGAAGCTTTCTTT; CDR3aa: CATLGGMNTEAFF
v_gene: TRBV15; abundance: few; d_gene: NA; j_gene: TRBJ2-7; CDR3nt: TGTGCCACCAGCAGAGATCGATTCGGGAACGAGCAGTACTTC; CDR3aa: CATSRDRFGNEQYF
v_gene: TRBV27; abundance: few; d_gene: NA; j_gene: TRBJ2-7; CDR3nt: TGTGCCAGCAGTTTTAGCGGAGCCTTCTACGAGCAGTACTTC; CDR3aa: CASSFSGAFYEQYF
v_gene: TRBV12-3/TRBV12-4; abundance: few; d_gene: NA; j_gene: TRBJ2-7; CDR3nt: TGTGCCAGCAGTCCACCTAGACTGCGCACCTACGAGCAGTACTTC; CDR3aa: CASSPPRLRTYEQYF
v_gene: TRBV5-1; abundance: NA; d_gene: TRBD1; j_gene: TRBJ2-2; CDR3nt: TGCGCCAGCAGCGAGGGACAGACGAACACCGGGGAGCTGTTTTTT; CDR3aa: CASSEGQTNTGELFF
v_gene: TRBV3-1; abundance: NA; d_gene: NA; j_gene: TRBJ2-4; CDR3nt: TGTGCCAGCAGCCACCGGCAGGGGAAAAACATTCAGTACTTC; CDR3aa: CASSHRQGKNIQYF
v_gene: TRBV7-2; abundance: NA; d_gene: NA; j_gene: TRBJ2-3; CDR3nt: TGTGCCAGCGAAAGACAGGAAGATACGCAGTATTTT; CDR3aa: CASERQEDTQYF
v_gene: TRBV10-3; abundance: few; d_gene: TRBD2; j_gene: TRBJ2-7; CDR3nt: TGTGCCATCAGGCCAGGGCTAGCGGGGTACGAGCAGTACTTC; CDR3aa: CAIRPGLAGYEQYF
v_gene: TRBV20-1; abundance: NA; d_gene: TRBD2; j_gene: TRBJ2-7; CDR3nt: TGCAGTGCAAATCTAGCGGGGGGGCCCTACGAGCAGTACTTC; CDR3aa: CSANLAGGPYEQYF
v_gene: TRBV20-1; abundance: NA; d_gene: TRBD2; j_gene: TRBJ2-5; CDR3nt: TGCAGAGCGGGAAAGCAAGAGACCCAGTACTTC; CDR3aa: CRAGKQETQYF
v_gene: TRBV4-2; abundance: few; d_gene: TRBD1; j_gene: TRBJ1-2; CDR3nt: TGTGCCAGCAGCCACGCGGGACAGGGAGGTTACTATGGCTACACCTTC; CDR3aa: CASSHAGQGGYYGYTF
v_gene: TRBV6-1; abundance: few; d_gene: NA; j_gene: TRBJ2-7; CDR3nt: TGTGCCAGCAGCCGGACAGAATTCGACGAGCAGTACTTC; CDR3aa: CASSRTEFDEQYF
v_gene: TRBV27; abundance: many; d_gene: NA; j_gene: TRBJ2-7; CDR3nt: TGTGCCAGCAGGGCGGGACCCTCCTACGAGCAGTACTTC; CDR3aa: CASRAGPSYEQYF
v_gene: TRBV5-1; abundance: few; d_gene: NA; j_gene: TRBJ2-7; CDR3nt: TGCGCCAGCAGCGCCTATCCGGGGCCGACCTACGAGCAGTACTTC; CDR3aa: CASSAYPGPTYEQYF
v_gene: TRBV20-1; abundance: NA; d_gene: TRBD1; j_gene: TRBJ2-2; CDR3nt: TGCAGTGCTGGGACAGAAAACAACACCGGGGAGCTGTTTTTT; CDR3aa: CSAGTENNTGELFF
v_gene: TRBV4-2; abundance: NA; d_gene: NA; j_gene: TRBJ2-7; CDR3nt: TGTGCCAGCAACCCTCGAAGCGATCCGTACAATGAGCAGTACTTC; CDR3aa: CASNPRSDPYNEQYF
v_gene: TRBV6-8; abundance: few; d_gene: TRBD2; j_gene: TRBJ2-7; CDR3nt: TGTGCCAGCAGTTACTATAGTGCGGGAGAGTCGGACGAGCAGTACTTC; CDR3aa: CASSYYSAGESDEQYF
v_gene: TRBV3-1; abundance: NA; d_gene: TRBD2; j_gene: TRBJ2-1; CDR3nt: TGTGCCAGCAGCCAAGTCCCGACTAGCGGGATCGAAAATGAGCAGTTCTTC; CDR3aa: CASSQVPTSGIENEQFF
v_gene: TRBV7-8; abundance: NA; d_gene: TRBD1; j_gene: TRBJ1-1; CDR3nt: TGTGCCAGCAGCCAAACCGGGACAGGGACCCTCATGAACACTGAAGCTTTCTTT; CDR3aa: CASSQTGTGTLMNTEAFF
v_gene: TRBV18; abundance: NA; d_gene: NA; j_gene: TRBJ1-5; CDR3nt: TGTGCCAGCTCACCACTCCCCCCTCCATATAGCAATCAGCCCCAGCATTTT; CDR3aa: CASSPLPPPYSNQPQHF
v_gene: TRBV29-1; abundance: NA; d_gene: NA; j_gene: TRBJ1-2; CDR3nt: TGCAGCGCTGGGGAGGGGGGAAAGTATGGCTACACCTTC; CDR3aa: CSAGEGGKYGYTF
v_gene: TRBV5-5; abundance: few; d_gene: TRBD2; j_gene: TRBJ2-7; CDR3nt: TGTGCCAGCAGCTTGGCGGGACTAGCGGGACCCTACGAGCAGTACTTC; CDR3aa: CASSLAGLAGPYEQYF
v_gene: TRBV6-5; abundance: few; d_gene: TRBD2; j_gene: TRBJ2-7; CDR3nt: TGTGCCAGCAGTTACCCAGCTAGCGGGGCCACGCCGCTACCTTACGAGCAGTACTTC; CDR3aa: CASSYPASGATPLPYEQYF